The rows below give T cell receptor beta chains drawn from one sample of a study of blood T cell repertoires in COVID-19. Sequencing used immunoSEQ multiplex PCR; TCRdb keeps in-frame clones, though not all of them. The sample includes 250,000 to 350,000 clones, about 90% of them seen just once. Sequencing was done on a sample of PBMCs or T cells enriched from blood (not recorded which). All receptors derive from a woman under 30 with acute COVID-19. CDR3s include the opening cysteine and the closing phenylalanine or tryptophan. A D gene is named only where the DNA matches it firmly. Expanded clones are given a class, and other clones once, few, many or no size at all.

V	D	J	size	DNA	CDR3
TRBV28	-	TRBJ2-2	-	TGTGCCAGCAGTTTTCAGGGTTTAGGATATTCCGGGGAGCTGTTTTTT	CASSFQGLGYSGELFF
TRBV14	-	TRBJ1-4	-	TGTGCCAGCAGCCAGGGGAGGATTCGGGGGTTCGGTGAAAAACTGTTTTTT	CASSQGRIRGFGEKLFF
TRBV7-3	-	TRBJ1-3	-	TGTGCCAGCAGCCAGCTAAAGGGGAAAACTGGAAACACCATATATTTT	CASSQLKGKTGNTIYF
TRBV28	TRBD1	TRBJ1-2	-	TGTGCCAGCAGTTCGGTCGGGGACAGCATGTCCTATGGCTACACCTTC	CASSSVGDSMSYGYTF
TRBV5-6	TRBD1	TRBJ1-3	-	TGTGCCAGCAGCTTGATCCGAGACAGGGGGCCGGGAAACACCATATATTTT	CASSLIRDRGPGNTIYF
TRBV19	TRBD1	TRBJ2-7	once	TGTGCCAGTAGCCGGGACAGATTCTACGAGCAGTACTTC	CASSRDRFYEQYF
TRBV28	-	TRBJ1-2	once	TGTGCCAGCAGTCCAAGGAGGGGACTTATTAACTATGGCTACACCTTC	CASSPRRGLINYGYTF
TRBV28	-	TRBJ1-6	-	TGTGCCAGCAGTTTGGTCCCACAGCTTCAAATTCATTCACCCCTCCACTTT	CASSLVPQLQIHSPLHF
TRBV7-9	-	TRBJ1-4	-	TGTGCCAGCAGCTTAGTGCGGGAAAAACTGTTTTTT	CASSLVREKLFF
TRBV9	-	TRBJ2-6	-	TGTGCCAGCAGCGTAGAGGCAGGTGGGGCCAACGTCCTGACTTTC	CASSVEAGGANVLTF